The clone carrying this T cell receptor (beta chain) was recorded at least ten times. Its antigen is still unknown. Generation of TCR beta libraries employed quantitative 5'-RACE incorporating molecular barcodes. Via MiXCR, TCRdb re-called the 5' RACE reads, giving one row per CDR3 protein. The sample has about 130,000 distinct CDR3 sequences, approximately 9.9% seen once. The data originate from a study of CD8 T cells in ankylosing spondylitis. V lost 4 bases to trimming and J lost 0 bases, with 12 bases between them. The V gene's germline CDR1 is SQVTM and CDR2 ANQGSEA. This CDR3 is 14 amino acids long. Study-wide points: In ankylosing spondylitis blood, a motif of about 8 highly homologous TCR beta variants appeared characteristic. Clones linked to disease were reported to show significant enrichment in matched ankylosing spondylitis synovial fluid. A CD8+ phenotype characterized the disease-linked clones, which were relatively rare in peripheral blood.

This clonotype was sampled from a male donor with ankylosing spondylitis or in good health (not recorded which). Sequenced sample: blood, either unsorted or a sorted T cell fraction (not recorded which). V gene TRBV29-1 combines with J gene TRBJ1-1; D is unresolved. CDR3 in DNA: TGCAGCGTTGCAGGATCAACGCTGAACACTGAAGCTTTCTTT. This encodes CSVAGSTLNTEAFF.